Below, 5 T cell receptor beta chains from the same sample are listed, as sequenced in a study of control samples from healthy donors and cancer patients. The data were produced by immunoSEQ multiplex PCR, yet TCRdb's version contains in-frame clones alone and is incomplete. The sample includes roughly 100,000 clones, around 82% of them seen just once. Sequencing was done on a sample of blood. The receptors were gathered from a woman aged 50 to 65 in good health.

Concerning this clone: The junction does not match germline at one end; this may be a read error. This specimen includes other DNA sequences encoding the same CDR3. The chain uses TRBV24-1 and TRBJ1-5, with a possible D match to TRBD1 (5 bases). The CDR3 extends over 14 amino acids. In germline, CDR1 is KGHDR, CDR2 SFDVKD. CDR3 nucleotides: TGTGCCACCAGTGATCCAGGGTTAAATCAGCCTCAGCATTTT. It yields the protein CATSDPGLNQPQHF.

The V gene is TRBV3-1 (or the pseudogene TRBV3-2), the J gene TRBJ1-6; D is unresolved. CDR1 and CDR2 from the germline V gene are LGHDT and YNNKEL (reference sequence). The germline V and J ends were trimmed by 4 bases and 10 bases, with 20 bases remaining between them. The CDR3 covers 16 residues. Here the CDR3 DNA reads TGTGCCAGCAGCCTTTCTACGACCTCCGGAGCCTCACCCCTCCACTTT. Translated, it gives CASSLSTTSGASPLHF.

The DNA of the CDR3 is TGTGCCAGTAGTATGGGAATCGATTGGAGCAATCAGCCCCAGCATTTT. Its translation is CASSMGIDWSNQPQHF. The V and J genes are TRBV19 and TRBJ1-5; D is ambiguous. Trimming stripped 3 bases from V and 1 base from J, with 13 bases between. Germline loops: CDR1 LNHDA, CDR2 SQIVND (reference sequence). The CDR3 spans 16 residues.

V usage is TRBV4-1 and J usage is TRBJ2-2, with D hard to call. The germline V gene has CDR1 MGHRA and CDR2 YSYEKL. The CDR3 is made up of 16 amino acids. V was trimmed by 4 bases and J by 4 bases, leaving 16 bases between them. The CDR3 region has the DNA TGCGCCAGCAGCCTACAGCCGGTATGGCCCACCGGGGAGCTGTTTTTT. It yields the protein CASSLQPVWPTGELFF.

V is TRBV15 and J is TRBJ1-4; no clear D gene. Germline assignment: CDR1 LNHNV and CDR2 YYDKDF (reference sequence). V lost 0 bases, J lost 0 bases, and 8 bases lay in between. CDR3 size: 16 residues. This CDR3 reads CATSRDPRSTNEKLFF. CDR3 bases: TGTGCCACCAGCAGAGATCCCCGGTCAACTAATGAAAAACTGTTTTTT.